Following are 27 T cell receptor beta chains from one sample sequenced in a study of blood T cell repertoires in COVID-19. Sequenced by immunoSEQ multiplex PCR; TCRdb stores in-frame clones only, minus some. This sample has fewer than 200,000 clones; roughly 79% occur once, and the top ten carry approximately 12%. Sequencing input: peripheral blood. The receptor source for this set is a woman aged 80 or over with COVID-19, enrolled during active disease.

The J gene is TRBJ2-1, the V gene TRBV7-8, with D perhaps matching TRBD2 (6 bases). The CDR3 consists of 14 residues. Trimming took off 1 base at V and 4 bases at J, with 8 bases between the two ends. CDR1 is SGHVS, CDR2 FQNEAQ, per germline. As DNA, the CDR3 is TGTGCCAGCAGCTTAGATGGGGGGTACAATGAGCAGTTCTTC. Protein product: CASSLDGGYNEQFF.

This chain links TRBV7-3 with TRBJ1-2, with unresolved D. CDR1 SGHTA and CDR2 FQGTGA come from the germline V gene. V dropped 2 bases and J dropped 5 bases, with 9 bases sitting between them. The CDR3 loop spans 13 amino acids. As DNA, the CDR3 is TGTGCCAGCAGCTTAGATCGCGGTTATGGCTACACCTTC. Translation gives CASSLDRGYGYTF.

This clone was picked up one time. The CDR3, as DNA: TGTGCCAGCAGCTATAACAGGGGGCCTAACACCGGGGAGCTGTTTTTT. Its translation: CASSYNRGPNTGELFF. V is TRBV7-2 and J is TRBJ2-2, with 9 bases matching TRBD1. CDR1 and CDR2 from the germline V gene are SGHTA and FQGNSA. V was pared by 4 bases and J by 2 bases, with 5 bases of the junction left unmatched. The CDR3 runs to 16 residues.

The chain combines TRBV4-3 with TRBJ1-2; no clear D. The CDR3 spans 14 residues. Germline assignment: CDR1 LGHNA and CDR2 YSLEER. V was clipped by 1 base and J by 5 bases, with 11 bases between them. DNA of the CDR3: TGCGCCAGCAGCCAAGCCTCCATCGGGTATGGCTACACCTTC. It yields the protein CASSQASIGYGYTF.

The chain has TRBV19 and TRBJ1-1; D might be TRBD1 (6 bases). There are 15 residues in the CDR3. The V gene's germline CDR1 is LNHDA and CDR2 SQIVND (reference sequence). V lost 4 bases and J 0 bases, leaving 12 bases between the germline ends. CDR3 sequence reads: CASSRGQYLNTEAFF. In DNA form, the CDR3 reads TGTGCCAGTAGTAGAGGACAGTACTTGAACACTGAAGCTTTCTTT. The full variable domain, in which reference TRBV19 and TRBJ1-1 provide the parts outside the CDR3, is DGGITQSPKYLFRKEGQNVTLSCEQNLNHDAMYWYRQDPGQGLRLIYYSQIVNDFQKGDIAEGYSVSREKKESFPLTVTSAQKNPTAFYLCASSRGQYLNTEAFFGQGTRLTVV.

CDR3 sequence: CASRSLPGGSAFF. The CDR3 nucleotides read TGTGCCAGCAGAAGTTTACCCGGGGGATCGGCTTTCTTT. The chain is built from TRBV6-5 and TRBJ1-1, with D possibly TRBD1 on 5 matching bases. CDR3 length: 13 amino acids. Trimming shortened V by 6 bases and J by 11 bases, and 19 bases separated the two germline ends. Germline values: CDR1 MNHEY, CDR2 SVGAGI.

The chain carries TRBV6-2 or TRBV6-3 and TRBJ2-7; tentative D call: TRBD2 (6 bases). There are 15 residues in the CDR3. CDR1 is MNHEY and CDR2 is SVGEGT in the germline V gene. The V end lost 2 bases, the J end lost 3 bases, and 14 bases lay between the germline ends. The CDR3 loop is CASSYGWGDGYEQYF. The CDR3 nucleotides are TGTGCCAGCAGTTACGGCTGGGGGGACGGCTACGAGCAGTACTTC.

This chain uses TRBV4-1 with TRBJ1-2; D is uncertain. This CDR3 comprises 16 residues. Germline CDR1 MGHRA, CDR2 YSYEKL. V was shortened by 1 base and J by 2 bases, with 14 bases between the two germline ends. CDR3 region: CASSQVQVGVNYGYTF. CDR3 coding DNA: TGCGCCAGCAGCCAAGTCCAGGTGGGAGTGAACTATGGCTACACCTTC.

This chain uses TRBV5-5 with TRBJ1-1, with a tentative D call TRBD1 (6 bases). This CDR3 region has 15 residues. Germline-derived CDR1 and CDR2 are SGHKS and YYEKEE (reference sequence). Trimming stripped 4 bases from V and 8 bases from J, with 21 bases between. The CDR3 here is CASSVSLQGGLEAFF. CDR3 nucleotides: TGTGCCAGCAGCGTATCTTTACAGGGAGGGTTGGAAGCTTTCTTT.

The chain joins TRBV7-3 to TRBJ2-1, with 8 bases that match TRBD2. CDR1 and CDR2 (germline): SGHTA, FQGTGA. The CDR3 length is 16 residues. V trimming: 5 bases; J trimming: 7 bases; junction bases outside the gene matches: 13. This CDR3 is CASSPSAGGRRNEQFF. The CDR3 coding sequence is TGTGCCAGCAGCCCCTCCGCGGGGGGAAGGAGGAATGAGCAGTTCTTC.

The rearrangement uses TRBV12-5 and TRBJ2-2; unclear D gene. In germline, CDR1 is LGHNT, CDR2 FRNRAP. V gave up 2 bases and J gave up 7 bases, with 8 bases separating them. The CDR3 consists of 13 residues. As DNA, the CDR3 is TGTGCTAGTGGTTTGCCCCTATACGGGGAGCTGTTTTTT. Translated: CASGLPLYGELFF.

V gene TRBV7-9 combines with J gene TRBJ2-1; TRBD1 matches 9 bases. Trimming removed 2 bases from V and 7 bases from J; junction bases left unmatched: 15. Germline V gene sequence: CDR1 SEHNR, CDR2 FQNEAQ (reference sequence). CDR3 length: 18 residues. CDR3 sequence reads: CASSLTIFRTGVRNEQFF. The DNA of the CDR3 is TGTGCCAGCAGCTTAACTATATTCAGGACAGGGGTCCGAAATGAGCAGTTCTTC.

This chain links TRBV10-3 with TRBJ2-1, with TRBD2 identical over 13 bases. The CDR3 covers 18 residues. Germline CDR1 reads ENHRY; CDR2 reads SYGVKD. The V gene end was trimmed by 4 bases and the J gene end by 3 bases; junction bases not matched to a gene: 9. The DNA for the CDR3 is TGTGCCATCAGTGGGCCAACTAGCGGGGGGGGAGACTACAATGAGCAGTTCTTC. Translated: CAISGPTSGGGDYNEQFF.

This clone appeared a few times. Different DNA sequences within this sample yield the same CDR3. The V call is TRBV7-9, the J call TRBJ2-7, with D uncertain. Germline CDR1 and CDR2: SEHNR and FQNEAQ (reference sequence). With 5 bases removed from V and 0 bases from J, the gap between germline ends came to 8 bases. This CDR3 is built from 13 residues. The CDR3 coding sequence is TGTGCCAGCAGCCCCTCGAGCTCCTACGAGCAGTACTTC. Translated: CASSPSSSYEQYF.

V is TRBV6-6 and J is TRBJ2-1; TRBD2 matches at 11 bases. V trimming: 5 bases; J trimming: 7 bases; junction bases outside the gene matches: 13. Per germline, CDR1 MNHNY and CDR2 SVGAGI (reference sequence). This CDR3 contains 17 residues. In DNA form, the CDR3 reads TGTGCCAGCAGTCGACAGGTACTAGCGGGAGTAGGTAATGAGCAGTTCTTC. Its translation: CASSRQVLAGVGNEQFF.

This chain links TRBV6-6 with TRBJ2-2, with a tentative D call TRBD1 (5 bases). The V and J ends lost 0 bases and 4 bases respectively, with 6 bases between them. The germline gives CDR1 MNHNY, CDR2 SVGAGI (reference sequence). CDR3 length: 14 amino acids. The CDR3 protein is CASSYSRATGELFF. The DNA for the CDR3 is TGTGCCAGCAGTTACTCCAGGGCCACCGGGGAGCTGTTTTTT.

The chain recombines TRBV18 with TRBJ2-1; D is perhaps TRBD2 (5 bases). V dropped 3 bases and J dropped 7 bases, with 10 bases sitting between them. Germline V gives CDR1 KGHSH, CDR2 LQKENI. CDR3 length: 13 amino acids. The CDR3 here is CASSPPGLNEQFF. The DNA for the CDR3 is TGTGCCAGCTCACCTCCCGGACTGAATGAGCAGTTCTTC.

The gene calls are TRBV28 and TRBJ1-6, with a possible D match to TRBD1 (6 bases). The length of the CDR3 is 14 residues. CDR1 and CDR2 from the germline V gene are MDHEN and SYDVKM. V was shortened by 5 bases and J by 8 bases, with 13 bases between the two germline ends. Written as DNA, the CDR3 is TGTGCCAGCAGTGCCCTAGGACAGCATTCACCCCTCCACTTT. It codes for CASSALGQHSPLHF.

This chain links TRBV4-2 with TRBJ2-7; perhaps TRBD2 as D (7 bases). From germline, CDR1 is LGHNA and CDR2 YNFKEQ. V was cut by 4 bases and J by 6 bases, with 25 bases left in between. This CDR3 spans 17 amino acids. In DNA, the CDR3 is TGTGCCAGCAGCCCCCTGGTCCGGCCGGGTCGGGGGGCCGAGCAGTACTTC. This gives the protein CASSPLVRPGRGAEQYF.

CDR3 DNA sequence: TGTGCCAGCAGCCAAGGTAGAACCACCGGGGAGCTGTTTTTT. Translating it yields CASSQGRTTGELFF. J is TRBJ2-2 and V is TRBV3-1 (or the pseudogene TRBV3-2); D is unclear. Germline-derived CDR1 and CDR2 are LGHDT and YNNKEL (reference sequence). V lost 1 base, J lost 4 bases, and 7 bases lay in between. This CDR3 has 14 residues.

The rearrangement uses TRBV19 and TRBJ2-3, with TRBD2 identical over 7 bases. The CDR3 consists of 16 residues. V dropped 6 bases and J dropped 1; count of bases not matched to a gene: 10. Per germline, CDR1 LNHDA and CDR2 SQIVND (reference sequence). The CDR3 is CASSRLAPLGTDTQYF. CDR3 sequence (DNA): TGTGCCAGTAGCCGACTAGCTCCTCTGGGCACAGATACGCAGTATTTT. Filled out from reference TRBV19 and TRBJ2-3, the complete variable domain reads DGGITQSPKYLFRKEGQNVTLSCEQNLNHDAMYWYRQDPGQGLRLIYYSQIVNDFQKGDIAEGYSVSREKKESFPLTVTSAQKNPTAFYLCASSRLAPLGTDTQYFGPGTRLTVL.

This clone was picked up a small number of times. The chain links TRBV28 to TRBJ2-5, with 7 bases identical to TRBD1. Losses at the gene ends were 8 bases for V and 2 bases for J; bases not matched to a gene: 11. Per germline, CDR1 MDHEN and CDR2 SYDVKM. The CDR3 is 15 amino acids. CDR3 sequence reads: CASAFPSRGQETQYF. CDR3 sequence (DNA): TGTGCCAGCGCTTTCCCCAGCAGGGGGCAAGAGACCCAGTACTTC.

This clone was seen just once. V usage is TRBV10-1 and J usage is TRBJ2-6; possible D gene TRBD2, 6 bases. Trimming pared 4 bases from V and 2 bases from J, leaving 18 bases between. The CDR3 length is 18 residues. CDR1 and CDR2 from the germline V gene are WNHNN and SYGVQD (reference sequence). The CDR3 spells CASSGGLQVLAGANVLTF. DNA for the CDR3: TGCGCCAGCAGTGGGGGACTCCAGGTATTAGCTGGGGCCAACGTCCTGACTTTC.

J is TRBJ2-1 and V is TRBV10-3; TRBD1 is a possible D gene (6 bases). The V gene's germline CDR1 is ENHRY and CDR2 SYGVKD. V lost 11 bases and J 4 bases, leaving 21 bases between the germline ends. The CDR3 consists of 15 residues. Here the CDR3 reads CASQEGDGHYNEQFF. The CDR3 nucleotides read TGTGCCTCCCAAGAGGGGGACGGGCATTACAATGAGCAGTTCTTC.

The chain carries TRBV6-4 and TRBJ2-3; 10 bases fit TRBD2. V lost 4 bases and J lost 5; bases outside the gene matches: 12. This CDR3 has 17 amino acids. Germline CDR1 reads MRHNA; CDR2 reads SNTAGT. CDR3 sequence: CASSAAGRLAGEDTQYF. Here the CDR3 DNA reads TGTGCCAGCAGTGCTGCCGGTCGGCTAGCGGGAGAAGATACGCAGTATTTT.

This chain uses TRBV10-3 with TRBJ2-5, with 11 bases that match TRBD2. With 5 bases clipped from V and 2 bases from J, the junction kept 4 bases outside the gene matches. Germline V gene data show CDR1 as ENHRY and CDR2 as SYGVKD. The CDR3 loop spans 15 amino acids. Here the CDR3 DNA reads TGTGCCATCAGTAGCTCTAGCGGGGGGCAAGAGACCCAGTACTTC. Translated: CAISSSSGGQETQYF.

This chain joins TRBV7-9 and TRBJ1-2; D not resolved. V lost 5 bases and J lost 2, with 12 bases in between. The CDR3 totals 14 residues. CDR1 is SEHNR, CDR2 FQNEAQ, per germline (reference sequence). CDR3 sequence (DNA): TGTGCCAGCAGCCCGCCGGTGATCAACTATGGCTACACCTTC. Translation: CASSPPVINYGYTF.